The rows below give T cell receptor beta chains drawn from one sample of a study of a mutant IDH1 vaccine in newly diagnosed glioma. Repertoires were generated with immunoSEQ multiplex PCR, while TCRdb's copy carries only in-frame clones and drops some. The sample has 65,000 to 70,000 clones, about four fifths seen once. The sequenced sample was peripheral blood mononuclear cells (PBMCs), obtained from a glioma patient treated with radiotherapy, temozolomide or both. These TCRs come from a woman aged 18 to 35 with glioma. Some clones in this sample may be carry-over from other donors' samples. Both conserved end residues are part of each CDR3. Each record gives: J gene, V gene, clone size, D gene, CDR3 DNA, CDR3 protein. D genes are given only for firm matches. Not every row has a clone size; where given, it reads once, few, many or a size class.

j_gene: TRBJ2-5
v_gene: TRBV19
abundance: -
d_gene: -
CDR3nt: TGTGCCACTAGGGGTGGCCCACAAGAGACCCAGTACTTC
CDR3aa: CATRGGPQETQYF

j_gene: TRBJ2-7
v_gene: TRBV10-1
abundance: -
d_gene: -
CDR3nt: TGCGCCAGCAGCAGGGAATCCTACGAGCAGTACTTC
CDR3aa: CASSRESYEQYF

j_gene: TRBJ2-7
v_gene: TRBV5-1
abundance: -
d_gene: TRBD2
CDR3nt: TGCGCCAGCAGCTTGTCGGCTAGCGGGAGGGGTAGCTCCTACGAGCAGTACTTC
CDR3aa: CASSLSASGRGSSYEQYF

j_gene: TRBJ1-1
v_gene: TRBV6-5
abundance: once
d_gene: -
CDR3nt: TGTGCCAGCAGACCAGGGCTTTTTGAGACTGAAGCTTTCTTT
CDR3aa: CASRPGLFETEAFF

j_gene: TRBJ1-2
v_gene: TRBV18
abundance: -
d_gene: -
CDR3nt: TGTGCCAGCTCACGCCCTTTGGAGGGCTACACCTTC
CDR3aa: CASSRPLEGYTF

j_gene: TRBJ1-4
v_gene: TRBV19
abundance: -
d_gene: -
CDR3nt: TGTGCCAGTAGCCCCGGGACAAATGAAAAACTGTTTTTT
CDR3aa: CASSPGTNEKLFF

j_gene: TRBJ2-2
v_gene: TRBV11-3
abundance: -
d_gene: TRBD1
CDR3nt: TGTGCCAGCAGCCCGGGACAGCTAGGGGGATCCGGGGAGCTGTTTTTT
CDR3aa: CASSPGQLGGSGELFF

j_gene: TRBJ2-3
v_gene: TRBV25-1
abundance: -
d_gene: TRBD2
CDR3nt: TGTGCCAGCAGTGACGTCTCCGGGAGGCGGGGAGATACGCAGTATTTT
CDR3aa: CASSDVSGRRGDTQYF

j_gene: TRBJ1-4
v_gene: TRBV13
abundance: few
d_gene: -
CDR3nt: TGTGCCAGCAGCTTAGGCCCATGGGGGAAATCGGAAAAACTGTTTTTT
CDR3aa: CASSLGPWGKSEKLFF

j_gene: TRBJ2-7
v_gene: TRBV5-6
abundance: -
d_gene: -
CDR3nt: TGTGCCAGCAGCTTGGTGCCTTACGAGCAGTACTTC
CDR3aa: CASSLVPYEQYF

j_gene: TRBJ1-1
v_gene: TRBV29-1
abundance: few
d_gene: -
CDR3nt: TGCAGCGTCGGGCGGGGCTATGAAGCTTTCTTT
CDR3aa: CSVGRGYEAFF

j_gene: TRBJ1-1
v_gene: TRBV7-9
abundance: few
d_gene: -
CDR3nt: TGTGCCAGCAGCTTACCGACCGAGAACACTGAAGCTTTCTTT
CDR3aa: CASSLPTENTEAFF

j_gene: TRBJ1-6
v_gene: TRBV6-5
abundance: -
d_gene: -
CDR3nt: TGTGCCAGCAGGAAAGCAGGAGTGGGGAATTCACCCCTCCACTTT
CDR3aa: CASRKAGVGNSPLHF

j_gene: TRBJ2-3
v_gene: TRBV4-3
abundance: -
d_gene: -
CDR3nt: TGCGCCAGCAGCCAAGAATTGGTAAGGACTGGGCGCACAGATACGCAGTATTTT
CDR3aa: CASSQELVRTGRTDTQYF

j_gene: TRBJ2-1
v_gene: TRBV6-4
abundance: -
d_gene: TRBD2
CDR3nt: TGTGCCAGCAGTGACGGGGGCGGGGGGGCGTACAATGAGCAGTTCTTC
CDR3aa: CASSDGGGGAYNEQFF

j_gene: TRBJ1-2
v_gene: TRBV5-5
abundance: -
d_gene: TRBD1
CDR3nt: TGTGCCAGCAGCTTGAGCGTCAGACAGGGCACCTATGGCTACACCTTC
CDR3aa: CASSLSVRQGTYGYTF

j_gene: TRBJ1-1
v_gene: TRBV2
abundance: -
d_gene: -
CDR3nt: TGTGCCAGCAGATATCTGAGTTCGGGGGAGTCTTTCTTT
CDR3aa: CASRYLSSGESFF

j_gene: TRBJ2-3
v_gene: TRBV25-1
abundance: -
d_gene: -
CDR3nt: TGTGCCAGCAGTGGCAGAGGGGAGAACACAGATACGCAGTATTTT
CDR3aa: CASSGRGENTDTQYF

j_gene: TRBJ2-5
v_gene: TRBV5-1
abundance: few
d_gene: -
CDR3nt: TGCGCCAGCGCGGAGAACAATGGGGAGACCCAGTACTTC
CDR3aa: CASAENNGETQYF

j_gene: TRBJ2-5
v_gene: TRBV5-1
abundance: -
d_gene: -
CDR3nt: TGCGCCAGCAGCTTGGCCGCGGAGACCCAGTACTTC
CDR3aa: CASSLAAETQYF

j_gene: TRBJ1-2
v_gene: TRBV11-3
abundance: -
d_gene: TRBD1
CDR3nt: TGTGCCAGCAGCTTAGATAGGAAGGGGACAGGGGGCCTTTCCCGCTATGGCTACACCTTC
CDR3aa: CASSLDRKGTGGLSRYGYTF

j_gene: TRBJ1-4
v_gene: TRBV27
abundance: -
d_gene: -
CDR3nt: TGTGCCAGCAGTTTGGGAGACAGTAATGAAAAACTGTTTTTT
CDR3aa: CASSLGDSNEKLFF

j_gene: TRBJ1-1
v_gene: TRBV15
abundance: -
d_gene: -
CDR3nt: TGTGCCACCAGCAGAGACAGGGACACTGAAGCTTTCTTT
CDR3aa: CATSRDRDTEAFF

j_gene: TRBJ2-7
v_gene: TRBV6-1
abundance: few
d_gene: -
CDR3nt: TGTGCCAGCAGTGAAGGGGAACCCTCCTACGAGCAGTACTTC
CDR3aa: CASSEGEPSYEQYF

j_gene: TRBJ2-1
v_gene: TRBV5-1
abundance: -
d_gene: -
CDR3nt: TGCGCCAGCAGTGAGGTAATCTCCAATGAGCAGTTCTTC
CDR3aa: CASSEVISNEQFF

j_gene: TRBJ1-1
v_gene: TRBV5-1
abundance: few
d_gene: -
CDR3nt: TGCGCCAGCAGCCTCGGGGGGAACACTGAAGCTTTCTTT
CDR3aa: CASSLGGNTEAFF

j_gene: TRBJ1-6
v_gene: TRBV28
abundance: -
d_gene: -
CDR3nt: TGTGCCAGCAGTCAACCCAATTCACCCCTCCACTTT
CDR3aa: CASSQPNSPLHF

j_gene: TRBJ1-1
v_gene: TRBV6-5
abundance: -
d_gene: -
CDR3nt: TGTGCCAGCAGTTACGCGGGCCCTAACACTGAAGCTTTCTTT
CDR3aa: CASSYAGPNTEAFF

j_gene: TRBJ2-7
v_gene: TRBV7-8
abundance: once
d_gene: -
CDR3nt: TGTGCCAGTACGTTAGCGGCCTCCTACGAGCAGTACTTC
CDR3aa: CASTLAASYEQYF